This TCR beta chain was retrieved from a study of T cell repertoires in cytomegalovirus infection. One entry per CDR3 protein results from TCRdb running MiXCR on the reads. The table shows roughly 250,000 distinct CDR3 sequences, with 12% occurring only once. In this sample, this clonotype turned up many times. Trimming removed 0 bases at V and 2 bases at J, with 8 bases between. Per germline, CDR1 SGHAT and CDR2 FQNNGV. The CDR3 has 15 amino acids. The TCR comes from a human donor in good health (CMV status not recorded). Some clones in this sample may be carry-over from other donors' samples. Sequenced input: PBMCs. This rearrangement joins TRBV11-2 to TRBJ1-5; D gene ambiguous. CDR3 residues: CASSLEAGRNQPQHF. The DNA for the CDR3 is TGTGCCAGCAGCTTAGAGGCAGGCCGCAATCAGCCCCAGCATTTT.